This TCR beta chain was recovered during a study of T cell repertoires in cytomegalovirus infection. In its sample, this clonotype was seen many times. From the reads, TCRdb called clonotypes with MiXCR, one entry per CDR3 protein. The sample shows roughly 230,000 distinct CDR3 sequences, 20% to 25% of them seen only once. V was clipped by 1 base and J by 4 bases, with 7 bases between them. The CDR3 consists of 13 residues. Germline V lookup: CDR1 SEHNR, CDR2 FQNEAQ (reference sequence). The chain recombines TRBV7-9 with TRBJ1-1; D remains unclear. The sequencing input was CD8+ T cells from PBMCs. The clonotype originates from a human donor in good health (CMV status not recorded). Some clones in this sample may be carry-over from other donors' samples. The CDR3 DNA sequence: TGTGCCAGCAGCTTAGGGCCTGTCACTGAAGCTTTCTTT. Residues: CASSLGPVTEAFF.